The 24 T cell receptor beta chains reported below all come from one sample, sequenced in a study of patients and donors after allogeneic stem cell transplantation. TCRdb re-analysed the RT-PCR reads in MiXCR, keeping a single row per CDR3 protein. Among more than 850,000 distinct CDR3 sequences listed, more than 15% were seen once. The sample consisted of blood, either unsorted or a sorted T cell fraction (not recorded which). The receptor set was obtained from a human donor who was either an allogeneic HSCT recipient or a stem cell or donor lymphocyte infusion donor (not recorded which). It is not recorded whose cells these are; they may come from a transplant donor.

The genes are TRBV4-1 and TRBJ1-4; D is unclear. CDR3 size: 15 residues. Trimming pared 5 bases from V and 5 bases from J, leaving 15 bases between. From germline, CDR1 is MGHRA and CDR2 YSYEKL. CDR3 nucleotide sequence: TGCGCCAGCAGCTCACACAGTGGATCAAATGAAAAACTGTTTTTT. This codes for CASSSHSGSNEKLFF.

Points on this clonotype: A read error may explain this, as a much larger clone is one base away. V usage is TRBV27 and J usage is TRBJ2-7; no clear D gene. CDR3 length: 11 residues. The germline V gene has CDR1 MNHEY and CDR2 SMNVEV (reference sequence). The V end lost 6 bases, the J end lost 2 bases, and 5 bases lay between the germline ends. CDR3 residues: CASRQAYEQYF. The CDR3 coding sequence is TGTGCCAGCAGGCAGGCCTACGAGCAGTACTTC.

Only a few counts were recorded for this clonotype. The chain links TRBV7-3 to TRBJ2-2; 9 bases agree with TRBD2. V lost 0 bases, J lost 8 bases, and 1 base stayed unmatched. The germline CDR1 and CDR2 sequences are SGHTA and FQGTGA. The CDR3 runs to 14 residues. CDR3 DNA: TGTGCCAGCAGCTTAACTAGCGGGAGTGGGGAGCTGTTTTTT. Residues: CASSLTSGSGELFF.

This clonotype was counted a few times. The V call is TRBV12-3 or TRBV12-4, the J call TRBJ1-3; D unresolved. This CDR3 contains 16 residues. V dropped 3 bases and J dropped 0 bases, with 12 bases sitting between them. CDR3 sequence reads: CASSFDRRASGNTIYF. CDR3 DNA: TGTGCCAGCAGTTTTGATCGACGGGCCTCTGGAAACACCATATATTTT.

The chain combines TRBV3-1 with TRBJ2-7, with a possible D match to TRBD2 (7 bases). The CDR3 has 16 amino acids. The V end lost 0 bases, the J end lost 2 bases, and 14 bases lay between the germline ends. Germline-derived CDR1 and CDR2 are LGHDT and YNNKEL (reference sequence). CDR3 coding DNA: TGTGCCAGCAGCCAAGAGGGGGGGCTGAGGCCCTACGAGCAGTACTTC. Its protein is CASSQEGGLRPYEQYF.

The table lists this clonotype with a few counts. The rearrangement uses TRBV7-8 and TRBJ2-3; maybe TRBD1 (6 bases). The CDR3 is 16 residues long. V was trimmed by 5 bases and J by 4 bases, leaving 19 bases between them. Germline CDR1 reads SGHVS; CDR2 reads FQNEAQ. The CDR3 coding sequence is TGTGCCAGCAGCCCCGATACAGGGAGAGGTCCAGATACGCAGTATTTT. This encodes CASSPDTGRGPDTQYF.

The rearrangement links TRBV6-5 to TRBJ1-1; weak D call: TRBD1 (5 bases). Trimming took off 0 bases at V and 6 bases at J, with 14 bases between the two ends. CDR3 length: 15 amino acids. From germline, CDR1 is MNHEY and CDR2 SVGAGI. CDR3 coding DNA: TGTGCCAGCAGTTACTCAGGGGCAAGGGTCGCTGAAGCTTTCTTT. Protein product: CASSYSGARVAEAFF.

Worth noting for this clonotype: Possible read error: a much larger clone is one base away. CDR3 residues: CATSTGTSGYNEQFF. The CDR3 coding sequence is TGTGCCACCAGCACCGGGACTAGCGGATACAATGAGCAGTTCTTC. The V call is TRBV15, the J call TRBJ2-1, with 11 bases fitting TRBD2. After removal of 4 bases from V and 4 bases from J, the junction contained 3 bases not matched to a gene. CDR3 length: 15 residues. Germline CDR1 and CDR2: LNHNV and YYDKDF (reference sequence).

In this sample, this clonotype turned up a few times. This sequence joins TRBV11-2 and TRBJ2-3; 9 bases fit TRBD2. Per the germline V gene, CDR1 is SGHAT and CDR2 is FQNNGV. The CDR3 extends over 14 amino acids. J was trimmed by 2 bases and V by 5 bases; bases with no gene match: 2. In DNA form, the CDR3 reads TGTGCCAGCAGCGGGACTAGCTCCACAGATACGCAGTATTTT. Its translation: CASSGTSSTDTQYF.

Many counts were recorded for this clonotype. V usage is TRBV4-3 and J usage is TRBJ1-1, with D perhaps TRBD1 (6 bases). Germline loops: CDR1 LGHNA, CDR2 YSLEER. The CDR3 spans 13 residues. Trimming pared 6 bases from V and 1 base from J, leaving 9 bases between. CDR3 protein: CASSTGWNTEAFF. In DNA, the CDR3 is TGCGCCAGCAGTACAGGGTGGAACACTGAAGCTTTCTTT.

The V call is TRBV5-1, the J call TRBJ1-2; D is uncertain. Germline V CDR1 and CDR2: SGHRS, YFSETQ. This CDR3 region has 13 residues. V shed 3 bases and J shed 2 bases, with 8 bases lying between them. In DNA form, the CDR3 reads TGCGCCAGCAGCTGGGGTCAAAACTATGGCTACACCTTC. It specifies CASSWGQNYGYTF.

The CDR3: CSASTPTREQYF. CDR3 sequence (DNA): TGCAGTGCTTCAACCCCTACCCGCGAGCAGTACTTC. The rearrangement uses TRBV20-1 and TRBJ2-7; no reliable D call. Trimming removed 5 bases at V and 6 bases at J, with 14 bases between. The CDR3 is 12 residues long. Germline values: CDR1 DFQATT, CDR2 SNEGSKA (reference sequence).

The chain uses TRBV9 and TRBJ1-1, with TRBD1 identical over 9 bases. Germline V CDR1 and CDR2: SGDLS, YYNGEE. V lost 4 bases, J lost 1 base, and 8 bases stayed unmatched. This CDR3 is built from 16 residues. CDR3 nucleotides: TGTGCCAGCAGCCCATCGACAGGGGGGAAGAACACTGAAGCTTTCTTT. This gives the protein CASSPSTGGKNTEAFF. Using reference TRBV9 and TRBJ1-1 for the parts outside the CDR3, the full variable domain is DSGVTQTPKHLITATGQRVTLRCSPRSGDLSVYWYQQSLDQGLQFLIQYYNGEERAKGNILERFSAQQFPDLHSELNLSSLELGDSALYFCASSPSTGGKNTEAFFGQGTRLTVV.

The J gene is TRBJ2-7, the V gene TRBV27, with a weak D call TRBD1 (5 bases). The CDR3 is 13 amino acids. Germline values: CDR1 MNHEY, CDR2 SMNVEV (reference sequence). V was cut by 2 bases and J by 6 bases, with 11 bases left in between. CDR3 nucleotide sequence: TGTGCCAGCAGTTTAGAGGCAGGGTTCGAGCAGTACTTC. Its protein is CASSLEAGFEQYF.

The genes are TRBV27 and TRBJ1-5; a possible D gene is TRBD1 (6 bases). Germline assignment: CDR1 MNHEY and CDR2 SMNVEV (reference sequence). The CDR3 contains 18 residues. V was shortened by 5 bases and J by 2 bases, with 22 bases between the two germline ends. The CDR3 DNA reads as TGTGCCAGCAGTCCGGGGAAAACAGGGCCTGGAGGCAATCAGCCCCAGCATTTT. Amino acid sequence: CASSPGKTGPGGNQPQHF.

The chain combines TRBV6-5 with TRBJ1-3; D is ambiguous. Germline values: CDR1 MNHEY, CDR2 SVGAGI. This CDR3 has 15 residues. V lost 2 bases, J lost 2 bases, and 10 bases lay in between. CDR3 protein: CASSYQGRAGNTIYF. CDR3 bases: TGTGCCAGCAGTTACCAAGGACGTGCTGGAAACACCATATATTTT.

This clonotype was observed a handful of times. The gene calls are TRBV19 and TRBJ2-7; D remains ambiguous. Germline V CDR1 and CDR2: LNHDA, SQIVND (reference sequence). V lost 8 bases, J lost 3 bases, and 11 bases lay in between. The CDR3 consists of 12 residues. CDR3 DNA sequence: TGTGCCAGTTTGAGTGCGGTCTACGAGCAGTACTTC. It encodes CASLSAVYEQYF.

This clonotype was seen a handful of times. This sequence joins TRBV4-1 and TRBJ1-5, with a tentative D call TRBD1 (5 bases). The CDR3 has 15 amino acids. CDR1 and CDR2 from the germline V gene are MGHRA and YSYEKL. Trimming shortened V by 2 bases and J by 3 bases, and 11 bases separated the two germline ends. The CDR3 DNA follows: TGCGCCAGCAGCCAATATATAGGGGACAATCAGCCCCAGCATTTT. Its translation is CASSQYIGDNQPQHF.

This clonotype was counted between two and nine times. The chain combines TRBV9 with TRBJ2-5; D remains ambiguous. V was pared by 0 bases and J by 1 base, with 10 bases between. CDR3 length: 15 residues. Germline V lookup: CDR1 SGDLS, CDR2 YYNGEE. The CDR3 region is CASSVDGNFQETQYF. The CDR3 DNA sequence: TGTGCCAGCAGCGTAGACGGAAACTTCCAAGAGACCCAGTACTTC.

The chain is built from TRBV7-2 and TRBJ1-6, with D possibly TRBD1 on 5 matching bases. V was pared by 5 bases and J by 7 bases, with 21 bases between. The germline V gene encodes CDR1 SGHTA and CDR2 FQGNSA. The CDR3 covers 17 residues. DNA for the CDR3: TGTGCCAGCAGCGCAGCAACCCAGGGCGTCTTAAATTCACCCCTCCACTTT. Its translation is CASSAATQGVLNSPLHF.

The chain links TRBV12-3 or TRBV12-4 to TRBJ1-1; D is perhaps TRBD1 (6 bases). This CDR3 comprises 14 residues. The V end was cut by 4 bases, the J end by 4 bases, with 13 bases between. CDR3 protein: CASSSTVRGTEAFF. The CDR3 region has the DNA TGTGCCAGCAGTTCAACCGTCAGGGGCACTGAAGCTTTCTTT.

This clonotype came up a few times. The chain links TRBV5-6 to TRBJ2-1; 7 bases map to TRBD1. The CDR3 loop spans 18 amino acids. V shed 1 base, J shed 3 bases, and the junction held 13 bases outside the gene matches. The germline V gene encodes CDR1 SGHDT and CDR2 YYEEEE. CDR3 DNA sequence: TGTGCCAGCAGCTTGCCAATAACAGGGGCGCTCAACTACAATGAGCAGTTCTTC. Amino acids: CASSLPITGALNYNEQFF.

This sequence joins TRBV6-1 and TRBJ1-5; TRBD1 might be the D (5 bases). The germline gives CDR1 MNHNS, CDR2 SASEGT. The CDR3 totals 17 residues. With 5 bases removed from V and 0 bases from J, the gap between germline ends came to 17 bases. The CDR3 DNA reads TGTGCCAGCAGTCAACCGGGACGGATAAATAGCAATCAGCCCCAGCATTTT. This gives the protein CASSQPGRINSNQPQHF.

In its sample, this clonotype was seen a few times. J is TRBJ2-1 and V is TRBV5-1, with 14 bases aligning to TRBD2. The junction had 4 bases not matched to a gene; V was cut back by 2 bases and J by 0 bases. Germline V gene lookup returns CDR1 SGHRS and CDR2 YFSETQ. This CDR3 contains 18 residues. CDR3 loop: CASSFGLAGGSSYNEQFF. In nucleotides, the CDR3 is TGCGCCAGCAGCTTTGGACTAGCGGGAGGTTCCTCCTACAATGAGCAGTTCTTC.